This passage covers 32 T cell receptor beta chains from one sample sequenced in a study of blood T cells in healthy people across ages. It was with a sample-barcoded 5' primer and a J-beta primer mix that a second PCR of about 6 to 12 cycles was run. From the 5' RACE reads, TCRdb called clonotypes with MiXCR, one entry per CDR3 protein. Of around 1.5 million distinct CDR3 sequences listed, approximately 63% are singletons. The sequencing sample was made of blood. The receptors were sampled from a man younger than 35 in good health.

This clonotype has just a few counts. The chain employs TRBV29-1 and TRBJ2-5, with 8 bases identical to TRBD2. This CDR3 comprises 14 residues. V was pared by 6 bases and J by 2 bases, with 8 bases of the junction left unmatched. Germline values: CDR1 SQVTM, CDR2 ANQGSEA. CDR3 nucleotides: TGCAGCGTGAAAAAAGCGGGAGAGCAAGAGACCCAGTACTTC. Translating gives CSVKKAGEQETQYF.

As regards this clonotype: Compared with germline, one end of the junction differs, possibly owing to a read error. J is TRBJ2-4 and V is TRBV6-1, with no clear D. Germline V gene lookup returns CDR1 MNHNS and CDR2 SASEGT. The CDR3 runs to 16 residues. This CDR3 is CACSERQTGAKNIQYF. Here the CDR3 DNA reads TGTGCCTGCAGTGAACGTCAGACCGGGGCCAAAAACATTCAGTACTTC.

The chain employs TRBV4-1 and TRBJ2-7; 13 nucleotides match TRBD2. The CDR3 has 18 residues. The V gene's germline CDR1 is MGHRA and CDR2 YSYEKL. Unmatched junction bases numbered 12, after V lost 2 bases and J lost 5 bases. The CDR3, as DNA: TGCGCCAGCAGCCAATCGGGACTAGCGGGACTAGCGGTCCACGAGCAGTACTTC. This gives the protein CASSQSGLAGLAVHEQYF.

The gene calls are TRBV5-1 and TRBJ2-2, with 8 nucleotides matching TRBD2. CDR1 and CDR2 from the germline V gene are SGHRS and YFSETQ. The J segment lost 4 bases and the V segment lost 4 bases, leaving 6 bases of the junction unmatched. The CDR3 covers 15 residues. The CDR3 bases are TGCGCCAGCAGCGTTAGCGGGAAGGGCACCGGGGAGCTGTTTTTT. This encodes CASSVSGKGTGELFF.

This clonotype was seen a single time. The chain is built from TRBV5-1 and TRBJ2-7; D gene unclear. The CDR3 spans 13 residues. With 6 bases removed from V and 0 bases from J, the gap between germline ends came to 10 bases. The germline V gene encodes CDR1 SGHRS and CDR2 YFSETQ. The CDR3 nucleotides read TGCGCCAGCATGGATCCCCCCTCCTACGAGCAGTACTTC. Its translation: CASMDPPSYEQYF.

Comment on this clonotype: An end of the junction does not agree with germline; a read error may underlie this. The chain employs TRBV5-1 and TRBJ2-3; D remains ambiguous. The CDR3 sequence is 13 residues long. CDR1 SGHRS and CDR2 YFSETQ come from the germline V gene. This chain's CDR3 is CASSSSSTDTQYF. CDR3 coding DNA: TGTGCCAGCAGTTCCTCTAGCACAGATACGCAGTATTTT.

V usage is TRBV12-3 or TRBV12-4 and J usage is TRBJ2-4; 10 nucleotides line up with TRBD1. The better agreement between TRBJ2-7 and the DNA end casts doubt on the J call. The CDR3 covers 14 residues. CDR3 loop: CASGEGQGLYEQYF. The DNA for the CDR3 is TGTGCCAGCGGTGAGGGACAGGGGTTATACGAGCAGTACTTC.

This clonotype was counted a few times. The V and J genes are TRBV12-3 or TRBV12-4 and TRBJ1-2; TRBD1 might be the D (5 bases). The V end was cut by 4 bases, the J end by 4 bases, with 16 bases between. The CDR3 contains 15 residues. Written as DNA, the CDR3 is TGTGCCAGCAGTTCGGTAGGGGATCCGGTCTATGGCTACACCTTC. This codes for CASSSVGDPVYGYTF.

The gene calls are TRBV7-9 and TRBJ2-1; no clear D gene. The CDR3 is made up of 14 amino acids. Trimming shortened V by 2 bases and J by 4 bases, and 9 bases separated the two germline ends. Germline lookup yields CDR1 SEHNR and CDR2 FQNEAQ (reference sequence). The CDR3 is CASSLQDVYNEQFF. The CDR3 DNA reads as TGTGCCAGCAGCTTACAGGACGTATACAATGAGCAGTTCTTC.

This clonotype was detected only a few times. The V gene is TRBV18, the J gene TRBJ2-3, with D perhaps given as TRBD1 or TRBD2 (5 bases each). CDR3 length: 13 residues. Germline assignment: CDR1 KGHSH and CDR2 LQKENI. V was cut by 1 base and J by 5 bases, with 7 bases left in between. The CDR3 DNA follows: TGTGCCAGCTCACCACGGGGGATAGATACGCAGTATTTT. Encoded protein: CASSPRGIDTQYF.

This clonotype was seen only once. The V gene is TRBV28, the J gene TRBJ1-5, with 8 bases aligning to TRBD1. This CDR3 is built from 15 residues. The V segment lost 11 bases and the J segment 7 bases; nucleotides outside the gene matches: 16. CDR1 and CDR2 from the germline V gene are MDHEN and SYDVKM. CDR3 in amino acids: CAHNKKQGVGQPQHF. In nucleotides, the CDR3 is TGTGCCCACAACAAGAAACAGGGGGTGGGCCAGCCCCAGCATTTT.

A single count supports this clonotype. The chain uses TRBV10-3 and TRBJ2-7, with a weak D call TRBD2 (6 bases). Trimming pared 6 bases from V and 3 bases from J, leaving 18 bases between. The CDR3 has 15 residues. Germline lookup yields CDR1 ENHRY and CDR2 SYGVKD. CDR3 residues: CAISIHVRGFYEQYF. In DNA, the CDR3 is TGTGCCATCAGCATCCATGTGCGGGGATTCTACGAGCAGTACTTC.

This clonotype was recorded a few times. The CDR3 sequence is CASSWRQGTEQYF. CDR3 nucleotide sequence: TGTGCCAGCAGTTGGAGACAGGGAACCGAGCAGTACTTC. This chain joins TRBV28 and TRBJ2-7; 7 positions agree with TRBD1. Germline V gene data show CDR1 as MDHEN and CDR2 as SYDVKM. The CDR3 is 13 amino acids. With 4 bases clipped from V and 6 bases from J, the junction kept 6 bases outside the gene matches.

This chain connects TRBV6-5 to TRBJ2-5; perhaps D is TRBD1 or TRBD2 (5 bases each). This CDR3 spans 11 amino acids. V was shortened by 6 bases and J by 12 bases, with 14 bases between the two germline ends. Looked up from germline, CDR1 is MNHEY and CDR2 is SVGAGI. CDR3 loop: CASSRGLVKYF. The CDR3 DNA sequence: TGTGCCAGCAGCCGGGGCCTGGTGAAGTACTTC.

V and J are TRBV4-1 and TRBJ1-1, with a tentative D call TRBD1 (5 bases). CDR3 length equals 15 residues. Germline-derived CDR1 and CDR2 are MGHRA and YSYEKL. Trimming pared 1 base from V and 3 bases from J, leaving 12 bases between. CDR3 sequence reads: CASSQGQGWDTEAFF. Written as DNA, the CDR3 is TGCGCCAGCAGCCAAGGTCAGGGTTGGGACACTGAAGCTTTCTTT.

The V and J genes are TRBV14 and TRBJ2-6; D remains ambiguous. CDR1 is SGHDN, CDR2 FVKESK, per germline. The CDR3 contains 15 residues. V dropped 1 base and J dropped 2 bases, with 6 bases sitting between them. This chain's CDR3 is CASSQGAAGANVLTF. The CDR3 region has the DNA TGTGCCAGCAGCCAAGGTGCCGCTGGGGCCAACGTCCTGACTTTC.

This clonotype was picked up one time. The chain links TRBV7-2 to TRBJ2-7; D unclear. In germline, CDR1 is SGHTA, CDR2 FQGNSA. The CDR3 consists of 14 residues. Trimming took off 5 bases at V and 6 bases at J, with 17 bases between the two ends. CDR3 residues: CASSPQRGDGEQYF. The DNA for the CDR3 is TGTGCCAGCAGCCCCCAACGTGGGGATGGCGAGCAGTACTTC. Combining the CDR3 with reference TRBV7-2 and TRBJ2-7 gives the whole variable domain GAGVSQSPSNKVTEKGKDVELRCDPISGHTALYWYRQSLGQGLEFLIYFQGNSAPDKSGLPSDRFSAERTGGSVSTLTIQRTQQEDSAVYLCASSPQRGDGEQYFGPGTRLTVT.

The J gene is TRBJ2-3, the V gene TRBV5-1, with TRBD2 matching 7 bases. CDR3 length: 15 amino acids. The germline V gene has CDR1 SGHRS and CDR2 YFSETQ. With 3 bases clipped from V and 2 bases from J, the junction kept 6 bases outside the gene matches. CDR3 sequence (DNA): TGCGCCAGCAGCTCGCGACTAGCAGACACAGATACGCAGTATTTT. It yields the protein CASSSRLADTDTQYF.

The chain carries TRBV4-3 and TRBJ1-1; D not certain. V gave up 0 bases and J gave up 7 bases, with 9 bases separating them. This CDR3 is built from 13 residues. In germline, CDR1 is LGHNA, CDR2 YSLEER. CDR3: CASSQDLHGEAFF. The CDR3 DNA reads TGCGCCAGCAGCCAAGATTTGCACGGTGAAGCTTTCTTT.

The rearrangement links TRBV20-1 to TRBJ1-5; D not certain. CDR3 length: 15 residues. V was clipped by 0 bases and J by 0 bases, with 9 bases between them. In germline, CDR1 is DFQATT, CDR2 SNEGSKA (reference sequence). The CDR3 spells CSARDLEASNQPQHF. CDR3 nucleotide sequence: TGCAGTGCTAGAGATTTGGAGGCTAGCAATCAGCCCCAGCATTTT.

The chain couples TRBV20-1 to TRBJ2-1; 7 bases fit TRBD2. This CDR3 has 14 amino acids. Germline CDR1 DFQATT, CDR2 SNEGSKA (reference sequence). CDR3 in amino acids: CSQRRAGVGNEQFF. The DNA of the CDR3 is TGCAGCCAGCGGAGGGCGGGAGTAGGCAATGAGCAGTTCTTC.

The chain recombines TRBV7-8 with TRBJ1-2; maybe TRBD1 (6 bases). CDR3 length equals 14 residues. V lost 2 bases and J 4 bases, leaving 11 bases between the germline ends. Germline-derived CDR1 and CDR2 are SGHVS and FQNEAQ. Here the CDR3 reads CASSLRGGSYGYTF. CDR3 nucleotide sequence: TGTGCCAGCAGCTTAAGAGGGGGAAGCTATGGCTACACCTTC. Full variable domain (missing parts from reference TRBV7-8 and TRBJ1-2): GAGVSQSPRYKVAKRGQDVALRCDPISGHVSLFWYQQALGQGPEFLTYFQNEAQLDKSGLPSDRFFAERPEGSVSTLKIQRTQQEDSAVYLCASSLRGGSYGYTFGSGTRLTVV.

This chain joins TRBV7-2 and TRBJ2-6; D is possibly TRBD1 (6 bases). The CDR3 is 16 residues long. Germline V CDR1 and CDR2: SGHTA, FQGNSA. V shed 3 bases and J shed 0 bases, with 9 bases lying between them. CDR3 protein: CASSLGAASGANVLTF. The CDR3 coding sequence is TGTGCCAGCAGCTTGGGGGCGGCCTCTGGGGCCAACGTCCTGACTTTC.

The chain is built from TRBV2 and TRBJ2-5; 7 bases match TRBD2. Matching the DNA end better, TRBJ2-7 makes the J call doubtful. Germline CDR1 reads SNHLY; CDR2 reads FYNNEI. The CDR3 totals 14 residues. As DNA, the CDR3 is TGTGCCAGCAGTATTTCCGGGACTATATACGAGCAGTACTTC. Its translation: CASSISGTIYEQYF.

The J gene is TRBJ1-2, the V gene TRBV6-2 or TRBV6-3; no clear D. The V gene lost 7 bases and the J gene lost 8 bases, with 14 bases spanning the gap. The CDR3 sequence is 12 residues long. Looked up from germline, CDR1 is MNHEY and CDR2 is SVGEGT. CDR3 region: CASTTIGEGYTF. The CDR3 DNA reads TGTGCCAGCACCACGATTGGGGAAGGCTACACCTTC.

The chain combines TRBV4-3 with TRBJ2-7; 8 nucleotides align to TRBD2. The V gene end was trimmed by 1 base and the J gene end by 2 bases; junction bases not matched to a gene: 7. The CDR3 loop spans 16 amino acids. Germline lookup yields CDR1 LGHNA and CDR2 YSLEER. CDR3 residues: CASSQVSTSGTYEQYF. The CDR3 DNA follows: TGCGCCAGCAGCCAAGTTTCAACTAGCGGAACCTACGAGCAGTACTTC.

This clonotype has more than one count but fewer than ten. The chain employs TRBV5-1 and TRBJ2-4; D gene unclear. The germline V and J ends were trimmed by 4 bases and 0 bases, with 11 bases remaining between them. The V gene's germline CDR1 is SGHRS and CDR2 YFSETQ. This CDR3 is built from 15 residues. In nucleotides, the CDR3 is TGCGCCAGCAGCCCCACCTCACTAGCCAAAAACATTCAGTACTTC. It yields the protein CASSPTSLAKNIQYF.

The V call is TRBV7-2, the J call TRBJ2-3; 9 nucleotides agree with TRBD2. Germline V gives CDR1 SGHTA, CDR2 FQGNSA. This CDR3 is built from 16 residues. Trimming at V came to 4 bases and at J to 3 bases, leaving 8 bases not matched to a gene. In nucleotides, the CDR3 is TGTGCCAGCAGCTCCTTGGGACTAGCCCTTACAGATACGCAGTATTTT. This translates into CASSSLGLALTDTQYF.

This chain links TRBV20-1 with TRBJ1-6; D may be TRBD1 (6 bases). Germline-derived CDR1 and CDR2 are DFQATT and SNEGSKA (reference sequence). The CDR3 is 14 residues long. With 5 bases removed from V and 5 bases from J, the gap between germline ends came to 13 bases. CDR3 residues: CSAADGQNNSPLHF. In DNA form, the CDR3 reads TGCAGTGCTGCCGACGGACAGAATAATTCACCCCTCCACTTT.

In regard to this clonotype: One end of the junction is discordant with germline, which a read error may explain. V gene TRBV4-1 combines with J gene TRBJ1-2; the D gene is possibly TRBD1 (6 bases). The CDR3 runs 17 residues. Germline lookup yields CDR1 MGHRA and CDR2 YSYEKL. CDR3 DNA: TGCACCAGCAGCCATCTCTATCGGGGCGCAAATAGGGGGGGCTACACCTTC. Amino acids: CTSSHLYRGANRGGYTF.

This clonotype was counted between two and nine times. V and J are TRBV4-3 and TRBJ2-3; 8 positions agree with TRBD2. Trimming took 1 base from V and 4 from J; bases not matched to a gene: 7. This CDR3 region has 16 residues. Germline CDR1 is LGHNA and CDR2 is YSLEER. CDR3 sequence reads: CASSQGVSGGADTQYF. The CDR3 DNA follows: TGCGCCAGCAGCCAAGGAGTCTCGGGGGGGGCAGATACGCAGTATTTT.

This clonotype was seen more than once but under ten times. CDR3 in DNA: TGTGCCAAAGGACCCCTCCTTCATACGCAGTATTTT. This encodes CAKGPLLHTQYF. The chain joins TRBV10-3 to TRBJ2-3; no definite D call. This CDR3 comprises 12 residues. Germline V CDR1 and CDR2: ENHRY, SYGVKD. Deletions cut 10 bases from V and 7 bases from J, with 15 bases between.